This is a list of T cell receptor beta chains from one sample in a study of type 1 regulatory T cells. A single record per CDR3 protein comes from TCRdb applying MiXCR to the reads. The sample lists fewer than 75,000 distinct CDR3 sequences; 45% to 50% were seen once. Their cognate antigens are unknown. Sequences were obtained from cultured non-Tr1 T cells, either the whole culture or a sorted T cell fraction (not recorded which). The receptor set was obtained from a human donor in good health. CDR3s include the opening cysteine and the closing phenylalanine or tryptophan. The order of the fields is V gene, clone size, J gene, D gene, CDR3 DNA, CDR3 protein. A D gene is named only where the DNA matches it firmly. Size is omitted from some rows. Given values are once, few, many or a class for expanded clones.

v_call: TRBV20-1
clone_size: few
j_call: TRBJ2-1
d_call: TRBD2
cdr3_nt: TGCAGTGCCACTCGGGTCGGGGGGGCGAGTGAGCAGTTCTTC
cdr3_aa: CSATRVGGASEQFF

v_call: TRBV30
clone_size: -
j_call: TRBJ2-1
d_call: -
cdr3_nt: TGTGCCTGGAGTGTACAGGGCAATGAGCAGTTCTTC
cdr3_aa: CAWSVQGNEQFF

v_call: TRBV9
clone_size: many
j_call: TRBJ2-5
d_call: -
cdr3_nt: TGTGCCAGCAGCGTATCGGGACACGGTGAAGGGACCCAGTACTTC
cdr3_aa: CASSVSGHGEGTQYF

v_call: TRBV6-1
clone_size: -
j_call: TRBJ2-3
d_call: -
cdr3_nt: TGTGCCAGCAGTTCGGGGTTTGGGGCAGATACGCAGTATTTT
cdr3_aa: CASSSGFGADTQYF

v_call: TRBV24-1
clone_size: -
j_call: TRBJ2-3
d_call: -
cdr3_nt: TGTGCCACCAGTGATCCGGACGGCTCTAGCACAGATACGCAGTATTTT
cdr3_aa: CATSDPDGSSTDTQYF

v_call: TRBV5-1
clone_size: -
j_call: TRBJ2-5
d_call: -
cdr3_nt: TGCGCCAGCAGCTTGGTTGACGAGACCCAGTACTTC
cdr3_aa: CASSLVDETQYF

v_call: TRBV5-1
clone_size: -
j_call: TRBJ2-3
d_call: TRBD2
cdr3_nt: TGCGCCAGCAGCTCACTAGCGGGGGGGAGCACAGATACGCAGTATTTT
cdr3_aa: CASSSLAGGSTDTQYF

v_call: TRBV20-1
clone_size: few
j_call: TRBJ2-7
d_call: TRBD2
cdr3_nt: TGCAGTGCTATTAGCGGGGGCCCTCCCTACGAGCAGTACTTC
cdr3_aa: CSAISGGPPYEQYF

v_call: TRBV20-1
clone_size: few
j_call: TRBJ2-2
d_call: TRBD2
cdr3_nt: TGCAGTGCTAGTTATAGCGGGGCCGGGGAGCTGTTTTTT
cdr3_aa: CSASYSGAGELFF

v_call: TRBV7-3
clone_size: -
j_call: TRBJ2-3
d_call: TRBD2
cdr3_nt: TGTGCCAGCTCGGGGGGGTCAGATACGCAGTATTTT
cdr3_aa: CASSGGSDTQYF

v_call: TRBV5-1
clone_size: -
j_call: TRBJ2-1
d_call: -
cdr3_nt: TGCGCCAGCAGCTTGGTGGGGTTAGAGGGCTACAATGAGCAGTTCTTC
cdr3_aa: CASSLVGLEGYNEQFF

v_call: TRBV4-1
clone_size: -
j_call: TRBJ2-6
d_call: TRBD2
cdr3_nt: TGCGCCAGCAGCCAAGACGGGGGGACTGGGGCCAACGTCCTGACTTTC
cdr3_aa: CASSQDGGTGANVLTF

v_call: TRBV2
clone_size: few
j_call: TRBJ2-2
d_call: -
cdr3_nt: TGTGCCAGCAGTGAAGAGGGCACCGGGGAGCTGTTTTTT
cdr3_aa: CASSEEGTGELFF

v_call: TRBV24-1
clone_size: -
j_call: TRBJ2-1
d_call: -
cdr3_nt: TGTGCCACCAGTGATAGTACCAGACCGGGGTCGGAGCAGTTCTTC
cdr3_aa: CATSDSTRPGSEQFF

v_call: TRBV20-1
clone_size: -
j_call: TRBJ2-7
d_call: TRBD2
cdr3_nt: TGCAGTGCTAGAGATCTCGGGGGGGCTGAGCAGTACTTC
cdr3_aa: CSARDLGGAEQYF

v_call: TRBV2
clone_size: -
j_call: TRBJ1-2
d_call: TRBD1
cdr3_nt: TGTGCCAGCAGTGCCATGGGGACAGGTCGGGGTGGCTACACCTTC
cdr3_aa: CASSAMGTGRGGYTF

v_call: TRBV7-3
clone_size: -
j_call: TRBJ1-2
d_call: -
cdr3_nt: TGTGCCAGCAGCTTAAACGGGGGTGACTATGGCTACACCTTC
cdr3_aa: CASSLNGGDYGYTF

v_call: TRBV6-5
clone_size: -
j_call: TRBJ1-1
d_call: -
cdr3_nt: TGTGCCAGCAGTTTGGCAGGAGACACTGAAGCTTTCTTT
cdr3_aa: CASSLAGDTEAFF

v_call: TRBV6-6
clone_size: -
j_call: TRBJ1-2
d_call: -
cdr3_nt: TGTGCCAGCAACCTGAGGGGATATGGCTACACCTTC
cdr3_aa: CASNLRGYGYTF

v_call: TRBV5-6
clone_size: -
j_call: TRBJ2-7
d_call: TRBD1
cdr3_nt: TGTGCCAGCAGCTCGACAGGGAGAAGTACGAACGAGCAGTACTTC
cdr3_aa: CASSSTGRSTNEQYF

v_call: TRBV18
clone_size: -
j_call: TRBJ2-1
d_call: -
cdr3_nt: TGTGCCAGCTCAACGACTTCGAATGAGCAGTTCTTC
cdr3_aa: CASSTTSNEQFF

v_call: TRBV7-2
clone_size: few
j_call: TRBJ1-2
d_call: -
cdr3_nt: TGTGCCAGCAGCTCGAACGGCCGGGACGGTGTCTATGGCTACACCTTC
cdr3_aa: CASSSNGRDGVYGYTF

v_call: TRBV20-1
clone_size: few
j_call: TRBJ2-7
d_call: TRBD1
cdr3_nt: TGCAGTGGACTGGGGGGACAGGGGGCTTACGAGCAGTACTTC
cdr3_aa: CSGLGGQGAYEQYF

v_call: TRBV19
clone_size: -
j_call: TRBJ1-1
d_call: -
cdr3_nt: TGTGCCAGTAGACTTACAGGGCCGTCCACTGAAGCTTTCTTT
cdr3_aa: CASRLTGPSTEAFF

v_call: TRBV18
clone_size: -
j_call: TRBJ2-3
d_call: -
cdr3_nt: TGTGCCAGCTCACTATCTGTGGGCACAGATACGCAGTATTTT
cdr3_aa: CASSLSVGTDTQYF

v_call: TRBV6-6
clone_size: -
j_call: TRBJ1-5
d_call: -
cdr3_nt: TGTGTCAGCAAGGTCGGGCACAGCCCCAGGGAGGATCAGCCCCAGCATTTT
cdr3_aa: CVSKVGHSPREDQPQHF

v_call: TRBV3-1
clone_size: many
j_call: TRBJ2-5
d_call: -
cdr3_nt: TGTGCCAGCCGGTCAGAAGAGACCCAGTACTTC
cdr3_aa: CASRSEETQYF

v_call: TRBV12-3/TRBV12-4
clone_size: -
j_call: TRBJ1-1
d_call: TRBD1
cdr3_nt: TGTGCCAGCAGCCCGGACAGGGCGGACGCTGAAGCTTTCTTT
cdr3_aa: CASSPDRADAEAFF

v_call: TRBV5-1
clone_size: -
j_call: TRBJ2-3
d_call: TRBD1
cdr3_nt: TGCGCCAGCAATGAGGGGGCGGCAGATACGCAGTATTTT
cdr3_aa: CASNEGAADTQYF

v_call: TRBV20-1
clone_size: -
j_call: TRBJ1-2
d_call: -
cdr3_nt: TGCAGTGCTAGAGATCTTCAGAGTCGGGACGGCGGAGACTATGGCTACACCTTC
cdr3_aa: CSARDLQSRDGGDYGYTF

v_call: TRBV7-2
clone_size: -
j_call: TRBJ2-1
d_call: -
cdr3_nt: TGTGCCAGCAGCTTAGACCCACCCTACGGGGAGCAGTTCTTC
cdr3_aa: CASSLDPPYGEQFF

v_call: TRBV4-2
clone_size: -
j_call: TRBJ1-2
d_call: -
cdr3_nt: TGTGCCAGCAGCCAAGTATCCGCTAACTATGGCTACACCTTC
cdr3_aa: CASSQVSANYGYTF

v_call: TRBV20-1
clone_size: few
j_call: TRBJ2-3
d_call: -
cdr3_nt: TGCAGTGCTAGGGCCACCGGGACGAACCCCACAGATACGCAGTATTTT
cdr3_aa: CSARATGTNPTDTQYF

v_call: TRBV5-1
clone_size: few
j_call: TRBJ1-3
d_call: -
cdr3_nt: TGCGCCAGCAGCCTAAACTCTGGAAACACCATATATTTT
cdr3_aa: CASSLNSGNTIYF

v_call: TRBV19
clone_size: many
j_call: TRBJ2-3
d_call: -
cdr3_nt: TGTGCCAGTAGTGATCTTAGCACAGATACGCAGTATTTT
cdr3_aa: CASSDLSTDTQYF

v_call: TRBV5-6
clone_size: -
j_call: TRBJ2-3
d_call: TRBD1
cdr3_nt: TGTGCCAGCAGCCGGGGACAGGGCACAGATACGCAGTATTTT
cdr3_aa: CASSRGQGTDTQYF

v_call: TRBV5-1
clone_size: -
j_call: TRBJ2-1
d_call: -
cdr3_nt: TGCGCCAGCAGGGTAGGGACACTCCTCGACAATGAGCAGTTCTTC
cdr3_aa: CASRVGTLLDNEQFF

v_call: TRBV12-3/TRBV12-4
clone_size: few
j_call: TRBJ2-3
d_call: -
cdr3_nt: TGTGCCAGCAGACAGGCCTGGACAGATACGCAGTATTTT
cdr3_aa: CASRQAWTDTQYF

v_call: TRBV7-2
clone_size: -
j_call: TRBJ2-7
d_call: TRBD1
cdr3_nt: TGTGCCAGCAGCTCTCCCGGACAGGGTCGAGAGCAGTACTTC
cdr3_aa: CASSSPGQGREQYF

v_call: TRBV20-1
clone_size: -
j_call: TRBJ1-1
d_call: -
cdr3_nt: TGCAGTGCACGCCGGGGAACAGGAGAAGCTTTCTTT
cdr3_aa: CSARRGTGEAFF

v_call: TRBV20-1
clone_size: -
j_call: TRBJ1-6
d_call: TRBD1
cdr3_nt: TGCAGTACTAGAGAGGCAGGGGGCCGTAATTCACCCCTCCACTTT
cdr3_aa: CSTREAGGRNSPLHF

v_call: TRBV20-1
clone_size: -
j_call: TRBJ2-2
d_call: -
cdr3_nt: TGCAGTGCTAGAGAAGCGCGGACAGCGAACACCGGGGAGCTGTTTTTT
cdr3_aa: CSAREARTANTGELFF

v_call: TRBV12-3/TRBV12-4
clone_size: -
j_call: TRBJ1-1
d_call: -
cdr3_nt: TGTGCCAGCAGTTTTGGGGCTTATGAAGCTTTCTTT
cdr3_aa: CASSFGAYEAFF

v_call: TRBV7-2
clone_size: -
j_call: TRBJ1-1
d_call: TRBD1
cdr3_nt: TGTGCCAGCAGTCTCTGGACAGGGGCTAGCACTGAAGCTTTCTTT
cdr3_aa: CASSLWTGASTEAFF

v_call: TRBV4-1
clone_size: -
j_call: TRBJ1-3
d_call: TRBD1
cdr3_nt: TGCGCCAGCAGCCCTCCCCCGGGACAGGGGCCAAACACCATATATTTT
cdr3_aa: CASSPPPGQGPNTIYF

v_call: TRBV6-1
clone_size: -
j_call: TRBJ2-1
d_call: -
cdr3_nt: TGTGCCAGCAGTGAGGAGTGGGACCCCCGGAATGAGCAGTTCTTC
cdr3_aa: CASSEEWDPRNEQFF

v_call: TRBV7-2
clone_size: few
j_call: TRBJ1-5
d_call: TRBD1
cdr3_nt: TGTGCCAGCAGCTCGGGACAGCCGAATCAGCCCCAGCATTTT
cdr3_aa: CASSSGQPNQPQHF

v_call: TRBV28
clone_size: -
j_call: TRBJ1-5
d_call: TRBD1
cdr3_nt: TGTGCCAGCAGTTTACGGCAGGGGGTAGGTCAGCCCCAGCATTTT
cdr3_aa: CASSLRQGVGQPQHF

v_call: TRBV6-5
clone_size: -
j_call: TRBJ2-2
d_call: -
cdr3_nt: TGTGCCAGCAGTACGGGACTGAACACCGGGGAGCTGTTTTTT
cdr3_aa: CASSTGLNTGELFF

v_call: TRBV5-1
clone_size: few
j_call: TRBJ2-7
d_call: TRBD2
cdr3_nt: TGCGCCAGCAGCTTTGGGGGAGGGAATTCGTACGAGCAGTACTTC
cdr3_aa: CASSFGGGNSYEQYF

v_call: TRBV12-3/TRBV12-4
clone_size: many
j_call: TRBJ1-3
d_call: -
cdr3_nt: TGTGCCAGCCAACAGCGGGGGGCGGGAAACACCATATATTTT
cdr3_aa: CASQQRGAGNTIYF

v_call: TRBV12-3/TRBV12-4
clone_size: -
j_call: TRBJ1-3
d_call: -
cdr3_nt: TGTGCCAGCAGTCCCCCTCCCCATCTTGGAAACACCATATATTTT
cdr3_aa: CASSPPPHLGNTIYF

v_call: TRBV12-3/TRBV12-4
clone_size: few
j_call: TRBJ1-3
d_call: -
cdr3_nt: TGTGCCAGCAGTTCGGAGGGCAGAAGAAACACCATATATTTT
cdr3_aa: CASSSEGRRNTIYF